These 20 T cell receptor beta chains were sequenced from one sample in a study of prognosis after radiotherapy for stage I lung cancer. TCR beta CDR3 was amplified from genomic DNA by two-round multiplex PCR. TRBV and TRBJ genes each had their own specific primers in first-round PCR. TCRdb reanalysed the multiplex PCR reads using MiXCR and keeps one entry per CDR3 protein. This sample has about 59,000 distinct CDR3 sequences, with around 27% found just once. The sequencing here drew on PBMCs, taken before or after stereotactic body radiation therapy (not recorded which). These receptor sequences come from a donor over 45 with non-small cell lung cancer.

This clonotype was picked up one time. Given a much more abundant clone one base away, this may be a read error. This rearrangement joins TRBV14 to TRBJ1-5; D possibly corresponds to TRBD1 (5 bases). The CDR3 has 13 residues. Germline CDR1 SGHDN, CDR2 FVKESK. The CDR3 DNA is TGTGCCAGCAGCCAAGACAGGGATCACCCCCAGCATTTT. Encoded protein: CASSQDRDHPQHF.

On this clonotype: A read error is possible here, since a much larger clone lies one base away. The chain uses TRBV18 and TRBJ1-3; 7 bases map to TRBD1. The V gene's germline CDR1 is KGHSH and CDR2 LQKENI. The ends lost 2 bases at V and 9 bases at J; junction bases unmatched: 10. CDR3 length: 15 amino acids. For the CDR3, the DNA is TGTGCCAGCTCACCAGCGACCTTGCACAGGGGCACCATATATTTT. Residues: CASSPATLHRGTIYF. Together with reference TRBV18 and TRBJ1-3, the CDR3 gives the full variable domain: NAGVMQNPRHLVRRRGQEARLRCSPMKGHSHVYWYRQLPEEGLKFMVYLQKENIIDESGMPKERFSAEFPKEGPSILRIQQVVRGDSAAYFCASSPATLHRGTIYFGEGSWLTVV.

The CDR3, as DNA: TGTGCCAGCAGTCATAAAGGGGTGGGACCTTACAATGAGCAGTTCTTC. As protein: CASSHKGVGPYNEQFF. This rearrangement joins TRBV7-3 to TRBJ2-1; D might be TRBD1 or TRBD2, each matching 5 bases. This CDR3 region has 16 residues. CDR1 SGHTA and CDR2 FQGTGA come from the germline V gene. Trimming took 6 bases from V and 4 from J, leaving 19 bases between them.

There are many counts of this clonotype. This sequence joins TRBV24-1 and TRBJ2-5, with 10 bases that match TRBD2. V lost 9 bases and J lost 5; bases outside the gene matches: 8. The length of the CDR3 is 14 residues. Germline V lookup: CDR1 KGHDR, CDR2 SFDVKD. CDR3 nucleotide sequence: TGTGCCACCGGGGGAGGGGGACTAGCGGAGACCCAGTACTTC. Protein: CATGGGGLAETQYF.

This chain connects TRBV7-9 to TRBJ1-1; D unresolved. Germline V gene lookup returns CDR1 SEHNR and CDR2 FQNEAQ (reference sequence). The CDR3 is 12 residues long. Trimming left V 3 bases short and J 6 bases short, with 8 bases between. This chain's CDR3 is CASSFGNPEAFF. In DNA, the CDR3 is TGTGCCAGCAGCTTCGGGAATCCTGAAGCTTTCTTT.

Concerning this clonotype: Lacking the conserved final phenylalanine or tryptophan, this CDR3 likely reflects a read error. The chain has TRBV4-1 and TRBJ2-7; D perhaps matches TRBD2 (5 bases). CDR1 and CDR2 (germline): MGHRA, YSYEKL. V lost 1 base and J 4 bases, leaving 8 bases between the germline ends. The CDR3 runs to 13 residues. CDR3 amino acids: CASSQVGGYEQYL. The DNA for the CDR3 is TGCGCCAGCAGCCAAGTCGGAGGTTACGAGCAGTACCTC.

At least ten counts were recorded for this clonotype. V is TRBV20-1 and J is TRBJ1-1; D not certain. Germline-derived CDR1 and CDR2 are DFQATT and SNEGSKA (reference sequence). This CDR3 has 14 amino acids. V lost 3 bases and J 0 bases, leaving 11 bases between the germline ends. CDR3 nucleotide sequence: TGCAGTGCTAGTTCGGGAGGTATGAACACTGAAGCTTTCTTT. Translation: CSASSGGMNTEAFF.

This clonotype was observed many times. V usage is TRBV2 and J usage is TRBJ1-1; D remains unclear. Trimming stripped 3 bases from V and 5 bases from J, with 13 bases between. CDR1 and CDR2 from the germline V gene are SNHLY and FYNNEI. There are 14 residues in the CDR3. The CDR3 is CASSELFSGTEAFF. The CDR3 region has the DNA TGTGCCAGCAGTGAGCTATTTAGTGGAACTGAAGCTTTCTTT.

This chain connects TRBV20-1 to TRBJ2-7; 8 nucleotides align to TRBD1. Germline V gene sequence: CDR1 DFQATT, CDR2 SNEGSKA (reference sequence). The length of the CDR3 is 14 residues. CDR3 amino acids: CNARAAGGSYEQYF. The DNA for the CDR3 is TGCAACGCTAGAGCGGCAGGGGGCTCGTACGAGCAGTACTTC.

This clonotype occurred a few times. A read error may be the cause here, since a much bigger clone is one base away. The CDR3 loop is CAWSSGRICQPQHF. The CDR3 bases are TGTGCCTGGTCGAGCGGGCGCATATGTCAGCCCCAGCATTTT. V and J are TRBV30 and TRBJ1-5; D call uncertain. Trimming removed 5 bases at V and 6 bases at J, with 17 bases between. The CDR3 extends over 14 amino acids. Per the germline V gene, CDR1 is GTSNPN and CDR2 is SVGIG (reference sequence).

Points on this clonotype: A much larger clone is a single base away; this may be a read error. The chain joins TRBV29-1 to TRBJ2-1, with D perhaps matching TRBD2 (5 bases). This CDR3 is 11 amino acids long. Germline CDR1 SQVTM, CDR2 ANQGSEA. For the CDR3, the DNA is TGCAGCGTTAGTGAGGAGGATGAGCAGCTCTTC. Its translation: CSVSEEDEQLF.

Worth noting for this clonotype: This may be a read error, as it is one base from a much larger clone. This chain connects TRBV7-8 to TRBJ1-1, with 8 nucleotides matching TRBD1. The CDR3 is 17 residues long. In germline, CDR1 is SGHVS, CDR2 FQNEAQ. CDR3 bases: TGTGCCAGCAGCCTTCGGACAGGGCAGACTTTGAACACTGAAGATTTCTTT. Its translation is CASSLRTGQTLNTEDFF.

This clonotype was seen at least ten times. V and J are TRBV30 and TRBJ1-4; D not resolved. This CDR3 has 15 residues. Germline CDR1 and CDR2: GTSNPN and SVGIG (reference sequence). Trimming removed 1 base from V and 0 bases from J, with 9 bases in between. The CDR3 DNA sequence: TGTGCCTGGAGTGCGGGGAGGGCAACTAATGAAAAACTGTTTTTT. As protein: CAWSAGRATNEKLFF.

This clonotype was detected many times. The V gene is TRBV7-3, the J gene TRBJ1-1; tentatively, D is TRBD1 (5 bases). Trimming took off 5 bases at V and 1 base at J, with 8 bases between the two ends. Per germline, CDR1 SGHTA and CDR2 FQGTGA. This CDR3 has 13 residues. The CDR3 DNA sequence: TGTGCCAGCAGCAAGACAGAGAACACTGAAGCTTTCTTT. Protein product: CASSKTENTEAFF.

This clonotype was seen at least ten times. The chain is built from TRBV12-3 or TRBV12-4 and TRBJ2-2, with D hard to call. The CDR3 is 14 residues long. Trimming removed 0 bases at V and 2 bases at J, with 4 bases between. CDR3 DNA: TGTGCCAGCAGTTTAGCGCGAAACACCGGGGAGCTGTTTTTT. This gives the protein CASSLARNTGELFF.

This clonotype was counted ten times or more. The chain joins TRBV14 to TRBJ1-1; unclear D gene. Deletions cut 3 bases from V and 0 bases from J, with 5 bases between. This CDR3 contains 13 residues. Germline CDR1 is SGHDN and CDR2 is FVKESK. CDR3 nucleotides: TGTGCCAGCAGCCAGGGAATGAACACTGAAGCTTTCTTT. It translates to CASSQGMNTEAFF. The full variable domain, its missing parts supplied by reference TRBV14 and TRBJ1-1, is EAGVTQFPSHSVIEKGQTVTLRCDPISGHDNLYWYRRVMGKEIKFLLHFVKESKQDESGMPNNRFLAERTGGTYSTLKVQPAELEDSGVYFCASSQGMNTEAFFGQGTRLTVV.

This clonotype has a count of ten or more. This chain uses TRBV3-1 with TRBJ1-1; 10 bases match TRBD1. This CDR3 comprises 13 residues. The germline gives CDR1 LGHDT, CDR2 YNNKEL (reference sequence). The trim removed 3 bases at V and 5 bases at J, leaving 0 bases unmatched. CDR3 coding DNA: TGTGCCAGCAGCCAGGGACAGGGGACTGAAGCTTTCTTT. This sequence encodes CASSQGQGTEAFF.

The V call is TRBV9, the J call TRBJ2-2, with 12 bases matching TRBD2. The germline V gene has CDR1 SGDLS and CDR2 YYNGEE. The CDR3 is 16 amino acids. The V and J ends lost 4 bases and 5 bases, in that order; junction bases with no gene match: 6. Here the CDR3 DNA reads TGTGCCAGCAGCCCCAGACTAGCGGGGGCGACCGGGGAGCTGTTTTTT. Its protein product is CASSPRLAGATGELFF.

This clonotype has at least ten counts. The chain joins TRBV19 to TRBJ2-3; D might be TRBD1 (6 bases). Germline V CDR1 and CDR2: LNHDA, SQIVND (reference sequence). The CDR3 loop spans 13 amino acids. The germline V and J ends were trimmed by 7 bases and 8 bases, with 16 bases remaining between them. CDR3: CASKMWGRGTQYF. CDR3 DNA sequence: TGTGCCAGTAAAATGTGGGGGCGAGGTACGCAGTATTTT.

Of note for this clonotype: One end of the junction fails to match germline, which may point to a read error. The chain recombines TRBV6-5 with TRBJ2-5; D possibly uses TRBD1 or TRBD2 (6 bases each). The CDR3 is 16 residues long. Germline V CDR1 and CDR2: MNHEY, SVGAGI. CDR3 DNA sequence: TGTGCCAGAAGTTCCCGAAGAGGGGGGACCCAAGAGACCCAGTACTTC. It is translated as CARSSRRGGTQETQYF.